One sample yielded the 29 T cell receptor beta chains listed below, sequenced in a study of blood T cell repertoires in COVID-19 (TCRdb year 2020). The protocol used for the library was the immunoSEQ multiplex PCR assay. TCRdb limited this immuneACCESS table to in-frame rearrangements with V and J called. A share of clones is missing; checked studies link under half to unresolved V genes, and the rest is unexplained. The sample contains hundreds of thousands of clones, roughly 80% of them found a single time. Less than 11% of the sample goes to the ten largest clones. Sequenced material: peripheral blood. All receptors come from an elderly woman with acute or convalescent COVID-19.

The genes are TRBV11-3 and TRBJ2-1; 12 bases match TRBD2. With 3 bases clipped from V and 3 bases from J, the junction kept 6 bases outside the gene matches. This CDR3 region has 17 residues. CDR1 and CDR2 from the germline V gene are SGHNT and YENEEA. The CDR3 reads CASSFRLAGDGYNEQFF. The CDR3 coding sequence is TGTGCCAGCAGCTTCCGACTAGCGGGAGATGGCTACAATGAGCAGTTCTTC. The full variable domain, completed using reference TRBV11-3 and TRBJ2-1, is EAGVVQSPRYKIIEKKQPVAFWCNPISGHNTLYWYLQNLGQGPELLIRYENEEAVDDSQLPKDRFSAERLKGVDSTLKIQPAELGDSAVYLCASSFRLAGDGYNEQFFGPGTRLTVL.

The chain joins TRBV19 to TRBJ1-1, with D possibly TRBD1 on 5 matching bases. Germline V gene sequence: CDR1 LNHDA, CDR2 SQIVND (reference sequence). Trimming pared 5 bases from V and 1 base from J, leaving 17 bases between. The CDR3 is 16 residues long. The CDR3 sequence is CASSATGQLTNTEAFF. For the CDR3, the DNA is TGTGCCAGTAGTGCCACTGGACAACTTACGAACACTGAAGCTTTCTTT.

The genes are TRBV11-3 and TRBJ2-2, with D possibly TRBD2 on 5 matching bases. V lost 2 bases, J lost 0 bases, and 19 bases lay in between. CDR1 is SGHNT and CDR2 is YENEEA in the germline V gene. The CDR3 has 19 amino acids. The CDR3 region has the DNA TGTGCCAGCAGCTTATTAGGAGGCGGGCCAAACTCGAACACCGGGGAGCTGTTTTTT. This translates into CASSLLGGGPNSNTGELFF.

The CDR3 is CASKTGISGNTIYF. The CDR3 nucleotides read TGTGCCAGCAAGACAGGAATCTCTGGAAACACCATATATTTT. The chain couples TRBV27 to TRBJ1-3, with D maybe TRBD1 (6 bases). The germline V gene encodes CDR1 MNHEY and CDR2 SMNVEV (reference sequence). V was shortened by 7 bases and J by 0 bases, with 10 bases between the two germline ends. The CDR3 runs 14 residues.

This clone was found once. J is TRBJ2-2 and V is TRBV13; 10 bases fit TRBD2. This CDR3 has 17 amino acids. Germline loops: CDR1 PRHDT, CDR2 FYEKMQ (reference sequence). The V and J ends lost 3 bases and 5 bases, in that order; junction bases with no gene match: 9. The CDR3 DNA reads as TGTGCCAGCAGCTTGACTAGCGGGTACGCGAGAACCGGGGAGCTGTTTTTT. Protein: CASSLTSGYARTGELFF.

V gene TRBV19 combines with J gene TRBJ1-2; 8 bases are a match to TRBD1. CDR1 is LNHDA and CDR2 is SQIVND in the germline V gene (reference sequence). The CDR3 is 15 amino acids. V lost 2 bases and J lost 1; bases outside the gene matches: 3. The CDR3 region is CASSISGQGNYGYTF. In DNA, the CDR3 is TGTGCCAGTAGTATATCCGGACAGGGTAACTATGGCTACACCTTC.

This chain uses TRBV11-2 with TRBJ2-3, with 8 bases lining up with TRBD2. Germline assignment: CDR1 SGHAT and CDR2 FQNNGV. The CDR3 consists of 15 residues. J was trimmed by 3 bases and V by 5 bases; bases with no gene match: 7. Written as DNA, the CDR3 is TGTGCCAGCAGCCCGTCGAGCGGGAGAACAGATACGCAGTATTTT. Amino acids: CASSPSSGRTDTQYF.

This clone was seen more than once but under ten times. This sequence joins TRBV3-1 (or the pseudogene TRBV3-2) and TRBJ2-3, with TRBD1 matching 7 bases. The CDR3 length is 14 residues. The trim removed 7 bases at V and 1 base at J, leaving 5 bases unmatched. Germline CDR1 LGHDT, CDR2 YNNKEL (reference sequence). The CDR3 DNA follows: TGTGCCAGCACCCAGACAGGGCGCACAGATACGCAGTATTTT. It is translated as CASTQTGRTDTQYF.

The rearrangement joins TRBV4-3 to TRBJ2-7; no clear D gene. Germline V gives CDR1 LGHNA, CDR2 YSLEER. V was pared by 0 bases and J by 0 bases, with 6 bases between. The CDR3 is 14 amino acids. DNA for the CDR3: TGCGCCAGCAGCCAAGACCGCAGCTCCTACGAGCAGTACTTC. Residues: CASSQDRSSYEQYF.

The V and J genes are TRBV19 and TRBJ1-4; D not resolved. Germline-derived CDR1 and CDR2 are LNHDA and SQIVND (reference sequence). The CDR3 is 15 residues long. V dropped 3 bases and J dropped 3 bases, with 11 bases sitting between them. The CDR3 coding sequence is TGTGCCAGTAGTATGAACCGCGGGCCTAATGAAAAACTGTTTTTT. Translation gives CASSMNRGPNEKLFF. The full variable domain, with the rest looked up from reference TRBV19 and TRBJ1-4, is DGGITQSPKYLFRKEGQNVTLSCEQNLNHDAMYWYRQDPGQGLRLIYYSQIVNDFQKGDIAEGYSVSREKKESFPLTVTSAQKNPTAFYLCASSMNRGPNEKLFFGSGTQLSVL.

The J gene is TRBJ2-5, the V gene TRBV9, with 14 positions matching TRBD2. CDR3 size: 16 residues. Germline CDR1 reads SGDLS; CDR2 reads YYNGEE. J was trimmed by 4 bases and V by 2 bases; bases with no gene match: 4. The DNA of the CDR3 is TGTGCCAGCAGCGTCGGGACTAGCGGGAGTCGAGAGACCCAGTACTTC. Translated: CASSVGTSGSRETQYF.

The V call is TRBV18, the J call TRBJ2-1, with TRBD1 matching over 8 bases. Germline trimming cut 4 bases from V and 1 base from J; bases unmatched to any gene: 3. This CDR3 has 15 amino acids. Germline V gene lookup returns CDR1 KGHSH and CDR2 LQKENI. The CDR3 nucleotides are TGTGCCAGCTCACAAGGACAGGGATCCTACAATGAGCAGTTCTTC. Amino acids: CASSQGQGSYNEQFF.

V usage is TRBV5-6 and J usage is TRBJ1-4; 7 bases map to TRBD1. The ends lost 5 bases at V and 4 bases at J; junction bases unmatched: 8. The length of the CDR3 is 15 residues. Germline values: CDR1 SGHDT, CDR2 YYEEEE. The CDR3: CASSTQGQYNEKLFF. DNA for the CDR3: TGTGCCAGCAGTACCCAGGGACAGTATAATGAAAAACTGTTTTTT.

The chain carries TRBV6-5 and TRBJ1-2; D remains ambiguous. Germline CDR1 is MNHEY and CDR2 is SVGAGI. This CDR3 is built from 15 residues. Trimming cost V 8 bases and J 3 bases, with 19 bases left between them. CDR3 protein: CASRLEDYRDYGYTF. As DNA, the CDR3 is TGTGCCAGCCGTTTAGAAGACTACCGGGACTATGGCTACACCTTC.

The V call is TRBV18, the J call TRBJ2-7; 12 nucleotides line up with TRBD1. The CDR3 has 15 residues. CDR1 and CDR2 from the germline V gene are KGHSH and LQKENI. After removal of 3 bases from V and 3 bases from J, the junction contained 3 bases not matched to a gene. CDR3 protein: CASSPGQGAHYEQYF. The CDR3 DNA sequence: TGTGCCAGCTCACCGGGACAGGGGGCCCACTACGAGCAGTACTTC. Combining the CDR3 with reference TRBV18 and TRBJ2-7 gives the whole variable domain NAGVMQNPRHLVRRRGQEARLRCSPMKGHSHVYWYRQLPEEGLKFMVYLQKENIIDESGMPKERFSAEFPKEGPSILRIQQVVRGDSAAYFCASSPGQGAHYEQYFGPGTRLTVT.

DNA of the CDR3: TGTGCCAGCAGCGCTACCGTCCTGCCCCAGCCCCAGCATTTT. The encoded protein is CASSATVLPQPQHF. The chain combines TRBV9 with TRBJ1-5; D remains unclear. CDR1 and CDR2 (germline): SGDLS, YYNGEE. The V gene lost 3 bases and the J gene lost 7 bases, with 14 bases spanning the gap. CDR3 length equals 14 residues.

V and J are TRBV11-3 and TRBJ2-1; 7 bases agree with TRBD2. CDR1 and CDR2 from the germline V gene are SGHNT and YENEEA. The CDR3 is 16 residues long. The V and J ends lost 5 bases and 7 bases, in that order; junction bases with no gene match: 14. The CDR3 nucleotides are TGTGCCAGCAGCCGCCCTTTCGGGGGGTTCCTAAATGAGCAGTTCTTC. It is translated as CASSRPFGGFLNEQFF.

The chain carries TRBV19 and TRBJ1-1; D not resolved. Germline CDR1 and CDR2: LNHDA and SQIVND (reference sequence). This CDR3 spans 13 amino acids. V dropped 6 bases and J dropped 4 bases, with 12 bases sitting between them. The CDR3 sequence: CASRMDGGTEAFF. The DNA for the CDR3 is TGTGCCAGTAGGATGGACGGAGGCACTGAAGCTTTCTTT.

The chain employs TRBV30 and TRBJ2-2, with 11 nucleotides matching TRBD1. CDR3 size: 15 residues. In germline, CDR1 is GTSNPN, CDR2 SVGIG (reference sequence). With V trimmed by 2 bases and J by 8 bases, 7 bases remained unmatched. Here the CDR3 DNA reads TGTGCCTGGAGTCGCGGACAGGGGGCGGGTGGGGAGCTGTTTTTT. This encodes CAWSRGQGAGGELFF.

This sequence joins TRBV10-2 and TRBJ1-2; no clear D gene. This CDR3 has 13 residues. The germline CDR1 and CDR2 sequences are WSHSY and SAAADI. V lost 2 bases and J 3 bases, leaving 7 bases between the germline ends. The CDR3 DNA sequence: TGCGCCAGCAGTGAGCAGGCATACTATGGCTACACCTTC. It codes for CASSEQAYYGYTF.

This rearrangement joins TRBV10-3 to TRBJ1-6; D ambiguous. The CDR3 runs to 13 residues. V gave up 10 bases and J gave up 6 bases, with 13 bases separating them. The germline gives CDR1 ENHRY, CDR2 SYGVKD. The CDR3 DNA reads as TGTGCCACCAGGCTCGGGATTAATTCACCCCTCCACTTT. Its protein product is CATRLGINSPLHF.

The chain uses TRBV7-3 and TRBJ2-3; 7 bases map to TRBD2. Germline V CDR1 and CDR2: SGHTA, FQGTGA. This CDR3 has 16 amino acids. Losses at the gene ends were 1 base for V and 5 bases for J; bases not matched to a gene: 9. The chain's CDR3 is CASSLRSAGVGDTQYF. In DNA form, the CDR3 reads TGTGCCAGCAGCTTAAGGAGTGCGGGAGTGGGAGATACGCAGTATTTT.

The chain uses TRBV30 and TRBJ1-2, with D possibly TRBD1 on 5 matching bases. This CDR3 spans 12 amino acids. V lost 3 bases, J lost 12 bases, and 17 bases lay in between. Germline assignment: CDR1 GTSNPN and CDR2 SVGIG (reference sequence). Written as DNA, the CDR3 is TGTGCCTGGAGGCCCTACGGGGGGAAAAACACCTTC. Its translation: CAWRPYGGKNTF. Variable domain in full (rest from reference TRBV30 and TRBJ1-2): SQTIHQWPATLVQPVGSPLSLECTVEGTSNPNLYWYRQAAGRGLQLLFYSVGIGQISSEVPQNLSASRPQDRQFILSSKKLLLSDSGFYLCAWRPYGGKNTFGSGTRLTVV.

A single count supports this clone. The chain uses TRBV27 and TRBJ2-3, with D uncertain. Germline V lookup: CDR1 MNHEY, CDR2 SMNVEV (reference sequence). The CDR3 is made up of 13 amino acids. The V end lost 5 bases, the J end lost 2 bases, and 8 bases lay between the germline ends. CDR3 sequence reads: CASSPVYTDTQYF. CDR3 bases: TGTGCCAGCAGTCCCGTCTACACAGATACGCAGTATTTT.

The rearrangement links TRBV5-1 to TRBJ1-4; 10 nucleotides match TRBD1. The CDR3 extends over 15 amino acids. Germline assignment: CDR1 SGHRS and CDR2 YFSETQ. Trimming removed 2 bases from V and 8 bases from J; junction bases left unmatched: 6. CDR3 nucleotide sequence: TGCGCCAGCAGCTTTACCGGGACAGGGGAAGAAAAACTGTTTTTT. This gives the protein CASSFTGTGEEKLFF.

This sequence joins TRBV19 and TRBJ1-2, with TRBD1 matching 7 bases. There are 12 residues in the CDR3. Germline CDR1 LNHDA, CDR2 SQIVND (reference sequence). V shed 3 bases and J 5 bases; nucleotides not matched to a gene: 0. The CDR3 here is CASSMGQYGYTF. The DNA of the CDR3 is TGTGCCAGTAGTATGGGACAGTATGGCTACACCTTC.

The V call is TRBV9, the J call TRBJ2-2; 11 bases line up with TRBD2. Germline assignment: CDR1 SGDLS and CDR2 YYNGEE. Unmatched junction bases numbered 9, after V lost 0 bases and J lost 5 bases. The CDR3 loop spans 18 amino acids. CDR3 nucleotide sequence: TGTGCCAGCAGCGTAGCTAGTAGCGGGGGGGCTTCGACCGGGGAGCTGTTTTTT. Its protein is CASSVASSGGASTGELFF. The whole variable domain, remainder taken from reference TRBV9 and TRBJ2-2, is DSGVTQTPKHLITATGQRVTLRCSPRSGDLSVYWYQQSLDQGLQFLIQYYNGEERAKGNILERFSAQQFPDLHSELNLSSLELGDSALYFCASSVASSGGASTGELFFGEGSRLTVL.

This clone was observed once. J is TRBJ2-1 and V is TRBV6-6; tentatively, D is TRBD1 (6 bases). Per germline, CDR1 MNHNY and CDR2 SVGAGI (reference sequence). V was trimmed by 5 bases and J by 7 bases, leaving 12 bases between them. There are 13 residues in the CDR3. CDR3 nucleotides: TGTGCCAGCAGTGGGGGCAGTCCGAATGAGCAGTTCTTC. This encodes CASSGGSPNEQFF.

The chain uses TRBV9 and TRBJ1-2; tentatively, D is TRBD1 (6 bases). This CDR3 is built from 14 residues. The V gene's germline CDR1 is SGDLS and CDR2 YYNGEE. The V end was cut by 0 bases, the J end by 7 bases, with 13 bases between. For the CDR3, the DNA is TGTGCCAGCAGCGTAGAAGCGGGGGCTTCTGGCTACACCTTC. It translates to CASSVEAGASGYTF.